This is a list of T cell receptor beta chains from one sample in a study of PD-L1 blockade in urothelial cancer. Method: immunoSEQ multiplex PCR; TCRdb's copy keeps in-frame clones and lacks some. In the table there are about 130,000 clones, around 84% of which are singletons. The specimen comprised PBMCs, sampled around atezolizumab (anti-PD-L1) treatment. The receptor set was obtained from a man aged 50 to 60 with urothelial cancer. The conserved cysteine and the conserved F or W are not part of the CDR3 here. Each record gives: V gene, J gene, CDR3 protein.

>TRBV27|TRBJ2-7
ASRRPPGDEQY
>TRBV30|TRBJ1-5
AWSVRATGSQH
>TRBV27|TRBJ2-1
ASRLGFRSYNEQF
>TRBV7-6|TRBJ2-7
ASSLDGTSGRHEQY
>TRBV11-2|TRBJ2-1
ASSPRLSSYNEQF
>TRBV10-3|TRBJ1-3
AIITTGASGNTIY
>TRBV30|TRBJ2-1
AWSGGRTSGSSAYNEQF
>TRBV11-3|TRBJ2-1
ASSILAPGTSGTNEQF
>TRBV7-3|TRBJ2-3
ASSSTGTSGPTDTQY
>TRBV19|TRBJ1-5
ASNSARDRGPNQPQH
>TRBV15|TRBJ2-3
ATSRAFTDTQY
>TRBV13|TRBJ1-1
ASSLGQGDTEAF
>TRBV14|TRBJ2-1
ASSQALTSGALNEQF
>TRBV5-5|TRBJ2-2
ASSYRIRQGPKGGELF
>TRBV6-4|TRBJ2-2
ASSEGQDTGELF
>TRBV5-1|TRBJ2-5
ASSLSGTSRETQY
>TRBV2|TRBJ2-7
ASSPGLTYEQY
>TRBV6-1|TRBJ2-7
ASSGPGWYEQY
>TRBV30|TRBJ2-3
AWRISGSTDTQY
>TRBV30|TRBJ2-7
AWRREAGYEQY
>TRBV28|TRBJ2-7
ASRGGTGFRVQY
>TRBV7-2|TRBJ2-1
ASSPEVGRASEQF
>TRBV6-4|TRBJ1-5
ASAGQGTGDGEPQH
>TRBV5-1|TRBJ2-1
ASSSGPFTNNEQF
>TRBV6-4|TRBJ2-7
ASIRHYHEQY
>TRBV5-4|TRBJ2-2
ASSLKAGEYTGELF
>TRBV2|TRBJ1-3
AHSQSSGNTIY
>TRBV15|TRBJ1-3
ATSRDVAVNSGNTIY
>TRBV18|TRBJ2-7
ASSPTGNYEQY
>TRBV21-1|TRBJ2-7
ASSKVGLGYEQY
>TRBV27|TRBJ1-5
ASSLPPLPQH
>TRBV4-1|TRBJ2-3
ASSIGTSGRLDTQY
>TRBV19|TRBJ1-5
ASSIRTGINNQPQH
>TRBV6-1|TRBJ1-6
ASSASRTGPNSPLH
>TRBV19|TRBJ2-5
ASSDRQGAWETQY
>TRBV18|TRBJ1-1
ASSPGQGVREAF
>TRBV28|TRBJ2-4
ASGRPLGDIQY
>TRBV27|TRBJ2-7
ASRLQGASYEQY
>TRBV7-2|TRBJ1-1
ASSLLGSVEGTEAF
>TRBV7-9|TRBJ2-1
ASSFRRLAGVDINEQF
>TRBV6-1|TRBJ2-2
ASSGPTGGSTGELF
>TRBV7-9|TRBJ2-3
ASSLDYLAGGPVGQY
>TRBV19|TRBJ2-1
ATRDGTGSF
>TRBV4-2|TRBJ2-1
ASSQELVGGSYNEQF
>TRBV7-2|TRBJ1-5
ASSSLQGGSNQPQH
>TRBV28|TRBJ1-1
ASRTGVLGNEAF
>TRBV11-2|TRBJ2-1
ASSSDRGPHNEQF
>TRBV7-2|TRBJ2-1
ASVQGLAGGRGNEQF
>TRBV6-5|TRBJ2-1
ASGGWTSGNNEQF
>TRBV7-9|TRBJ2-5
ASSFGLADLQETQY